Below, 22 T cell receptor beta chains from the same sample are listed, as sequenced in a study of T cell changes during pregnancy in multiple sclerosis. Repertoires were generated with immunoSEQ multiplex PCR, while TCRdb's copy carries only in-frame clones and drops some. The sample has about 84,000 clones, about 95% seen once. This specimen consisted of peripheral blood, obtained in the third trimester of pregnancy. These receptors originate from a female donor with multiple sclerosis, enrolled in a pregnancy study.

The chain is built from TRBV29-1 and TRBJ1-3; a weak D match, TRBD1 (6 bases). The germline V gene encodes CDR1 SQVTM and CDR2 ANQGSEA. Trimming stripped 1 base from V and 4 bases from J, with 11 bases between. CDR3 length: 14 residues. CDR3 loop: CSVEVGGSGNTIYF. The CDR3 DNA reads TGCAGCGTTGAAGTTGGGGGCTCAGGAAACACCATATATTTT.

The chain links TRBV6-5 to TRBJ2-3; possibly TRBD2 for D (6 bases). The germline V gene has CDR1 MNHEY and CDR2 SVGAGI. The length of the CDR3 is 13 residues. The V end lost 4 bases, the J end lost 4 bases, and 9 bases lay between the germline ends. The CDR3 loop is CASSSTSPDTQYF. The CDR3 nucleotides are TGTGCCAGCAGTTCGACTAGTCCAGATACGCAGTATTTT.

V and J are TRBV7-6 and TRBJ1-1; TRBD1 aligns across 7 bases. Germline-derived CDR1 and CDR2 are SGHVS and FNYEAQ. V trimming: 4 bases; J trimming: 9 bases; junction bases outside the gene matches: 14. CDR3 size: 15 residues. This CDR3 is CASSSTGTATGKAFF. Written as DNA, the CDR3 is TGTGCCAGCAGCTCCACCGGGACAGCTACGGGAAAAGCTTTCTTT.

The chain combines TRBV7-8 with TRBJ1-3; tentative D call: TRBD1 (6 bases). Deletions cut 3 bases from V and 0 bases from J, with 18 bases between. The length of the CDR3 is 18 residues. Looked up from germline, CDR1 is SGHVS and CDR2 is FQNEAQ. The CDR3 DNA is TGTGCCAGCAGCTTGATAGGGAACAGGGCGATCTCTGGAAACACCATATATTTT. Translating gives CASSLIGNRAISGNTIYF.

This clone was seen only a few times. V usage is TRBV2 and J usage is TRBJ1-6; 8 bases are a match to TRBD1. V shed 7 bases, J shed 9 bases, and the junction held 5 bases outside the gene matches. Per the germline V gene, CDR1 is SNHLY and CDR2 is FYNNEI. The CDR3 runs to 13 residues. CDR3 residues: CASIRTGTSPLHF. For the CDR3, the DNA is TGTGCCAGCATCCGGACAGGGACTTCACCCCTCCACTTT.

The CDR3 is CASSMVRTNTGELFF. CDR3 bases: TGTGCCAGTAGTATGGTTCGGACAAACACCGGGGAGCTGTTTTTT. The chain recombines TRBV19 with TRBJ2-2; D is perhaps TRBD1 (5 bases). Trimming removed 3 bases at V and 2 bases at J, with 10 bases between. The CDR3 loop spans 15 amino acids. Looked up from germline, CDR1 is LNHDA and CDR2 is SQIVND (reference sequence).

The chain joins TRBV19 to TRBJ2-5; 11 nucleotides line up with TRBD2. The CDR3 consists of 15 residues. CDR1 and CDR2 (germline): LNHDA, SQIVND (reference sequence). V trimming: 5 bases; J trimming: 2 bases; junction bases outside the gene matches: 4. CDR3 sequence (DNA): TGTGCCAGTAGTGCTAGCGGGGGGCTTCAAGAGACCCAGTACTTC. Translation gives CASSASGGLQETQYF. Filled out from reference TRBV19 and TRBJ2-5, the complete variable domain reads DGGITQSPKYLFRKEGQNVTLSCEQNLNHDAMYWYRQDPGQGLRLIYYSQIVNDFQKGDIAEGYSVSREKKESFPLTVTSAQKNPTAFYLCASSASGGLQETQYFGPGTRLLVL.

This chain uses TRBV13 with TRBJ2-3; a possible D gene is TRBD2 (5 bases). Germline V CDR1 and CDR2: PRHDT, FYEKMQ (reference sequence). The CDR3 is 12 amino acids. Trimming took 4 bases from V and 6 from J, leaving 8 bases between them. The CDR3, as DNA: TGTGCCAGCAGCTCACCGGGGGATACGCAGTATTTT. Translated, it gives CASSSPGDTQYF. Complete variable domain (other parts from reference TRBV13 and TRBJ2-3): AAGVIQSPRHLIKEKRETATLKCYPIPRHDTVYWYQQGPGQDPQFLISFYEKMQSDKGSIPDRFSAQQFSDYHSELNMSSLELGDSALYFCASSSPGDTQYFGPGTRLTVL.

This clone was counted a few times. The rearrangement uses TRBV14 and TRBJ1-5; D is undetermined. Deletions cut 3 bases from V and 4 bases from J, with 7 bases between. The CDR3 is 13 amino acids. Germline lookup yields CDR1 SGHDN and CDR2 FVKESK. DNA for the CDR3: TGTGCCAGCAGCCAGTACGGGAATCAGCCCCAGCATTTT. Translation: CASSQYGNQPQHF. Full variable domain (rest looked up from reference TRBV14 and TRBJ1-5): EAGVTQFPSHSVIEKGQTVTLRCDPISGHDNLYWYRRVMGKEIKFLLHFVKESKQDESGMPNNRFLAERTGGTYSTLKVQPAELEDSGVYFCASSQYGNQPQHFGDGTRLSIL.

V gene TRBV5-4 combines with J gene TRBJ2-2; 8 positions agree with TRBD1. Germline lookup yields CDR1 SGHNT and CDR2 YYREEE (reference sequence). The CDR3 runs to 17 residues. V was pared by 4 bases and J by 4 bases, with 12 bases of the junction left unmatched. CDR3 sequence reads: CASSPSRDRRPTGELFF. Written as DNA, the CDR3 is TGTGCCAGCAGCCCGTCCCGGGACAGGAGACCCACCGGGGAGCTGTTTTTT. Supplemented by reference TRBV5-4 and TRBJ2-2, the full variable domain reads ETGVTQSPTHLIKTRGQQVTLRCSSQSGHNTVSWYQQALGQGPQFIFQYYREEENGRGNFPPRFSGLQFPNYSSELNVNALELDDSALYLCASSPSRDRRPTGELFFGEGSRLTVL.

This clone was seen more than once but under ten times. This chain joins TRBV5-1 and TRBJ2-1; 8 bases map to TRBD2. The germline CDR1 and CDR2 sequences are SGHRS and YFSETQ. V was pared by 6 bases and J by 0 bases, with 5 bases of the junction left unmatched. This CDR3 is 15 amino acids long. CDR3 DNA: TGCGCCAGCAACTTAGCGGGGAACTCCTACAATGAGCAGTTCTTC. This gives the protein CASNLAGNSYNEQFF.

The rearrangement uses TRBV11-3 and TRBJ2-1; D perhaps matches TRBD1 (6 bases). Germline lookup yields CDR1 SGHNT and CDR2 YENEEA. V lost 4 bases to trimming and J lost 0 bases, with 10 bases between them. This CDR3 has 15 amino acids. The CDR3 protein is CASSSGDTSYNEQFF. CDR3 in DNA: TGTGCCAGCAGCTCCGGGGACACCTCCTACAATGAGCAGTTCTTC.

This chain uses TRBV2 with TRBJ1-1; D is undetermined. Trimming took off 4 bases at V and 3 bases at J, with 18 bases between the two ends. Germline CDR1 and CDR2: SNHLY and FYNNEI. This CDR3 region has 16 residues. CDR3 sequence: CASSGVFVLEDTEAFF. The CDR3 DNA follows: TGTGCCAGCAGTGGGGTATTCGTTCTTGAGGACACTGAAGCTTTCTTT.

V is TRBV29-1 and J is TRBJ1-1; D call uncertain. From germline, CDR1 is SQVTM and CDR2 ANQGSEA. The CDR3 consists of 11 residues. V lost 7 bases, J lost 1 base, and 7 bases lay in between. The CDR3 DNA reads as TGCAGCGCACTTCGGAACACTGAAGCTTTCTTT. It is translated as CSALRNTEAFF.

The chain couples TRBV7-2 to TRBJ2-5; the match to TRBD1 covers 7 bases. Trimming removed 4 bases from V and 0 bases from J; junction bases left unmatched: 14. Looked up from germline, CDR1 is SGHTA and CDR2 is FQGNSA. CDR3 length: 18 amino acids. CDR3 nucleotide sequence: TGTGCCAGCAGCTCACGGACAGGACCACGGAACTACCAAGAGACCCAGTACTTC. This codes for CASSSRTGPRNYQETQYF.

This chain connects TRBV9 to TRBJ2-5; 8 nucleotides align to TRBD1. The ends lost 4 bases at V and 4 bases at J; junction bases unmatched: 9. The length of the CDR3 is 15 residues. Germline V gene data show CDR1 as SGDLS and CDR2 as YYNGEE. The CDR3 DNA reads TGTGCCAGCAGCCCCCGGACAGGGTGGGGAGAGACCCAGTACTTC. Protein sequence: CASSPRTGWGETQYF.

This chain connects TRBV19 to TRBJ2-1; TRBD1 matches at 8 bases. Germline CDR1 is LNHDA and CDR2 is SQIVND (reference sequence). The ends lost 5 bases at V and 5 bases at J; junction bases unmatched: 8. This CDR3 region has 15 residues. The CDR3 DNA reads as TGTGCCAGTAGTGTACCGGGACAGGACAACAATGAGCAGTTCTTC. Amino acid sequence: CASSVPGQDNNEQFF. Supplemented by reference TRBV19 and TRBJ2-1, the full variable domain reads DGGITQSPKYLFRKEGQNVTLSCEQNLNHDAMYWYRQDPGQGLRLIYYSQIVNDFQKGDIAEGYSVSREKKESFPLTVTSAQKNPTAFYLCASSVPGQDNNEQFFGPGTRLTVL.

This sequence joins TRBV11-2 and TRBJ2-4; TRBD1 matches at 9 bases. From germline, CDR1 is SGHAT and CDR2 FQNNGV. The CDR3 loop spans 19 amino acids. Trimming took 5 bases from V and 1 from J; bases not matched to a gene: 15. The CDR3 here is CASSPTRTGDHWAKNIQYF. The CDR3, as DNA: TGTGCCAGCAGCCCAACTCGGACAGGGGACCACTGGGCCAAAAACATTCAGTACTTC.

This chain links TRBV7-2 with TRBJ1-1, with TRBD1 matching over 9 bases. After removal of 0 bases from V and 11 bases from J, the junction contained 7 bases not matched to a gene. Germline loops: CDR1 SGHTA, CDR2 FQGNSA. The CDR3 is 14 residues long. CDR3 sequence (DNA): TGTGCCAGCAGCTTAGCAAAGTTGGGGACAGGGGCTTTCTTT. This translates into CASSLAKLGTGAFF. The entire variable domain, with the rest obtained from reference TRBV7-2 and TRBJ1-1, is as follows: GAGVSQSPSNKVTEKGKDVELRCDPISGHTALYWYRQSLGQGLEFLIYFQGNSAPDKSGLPSDRFSAERTGGSVSTLTIQRTQQEDSAVYLCASSLAKLGTGAFFGQGTRLTVV.

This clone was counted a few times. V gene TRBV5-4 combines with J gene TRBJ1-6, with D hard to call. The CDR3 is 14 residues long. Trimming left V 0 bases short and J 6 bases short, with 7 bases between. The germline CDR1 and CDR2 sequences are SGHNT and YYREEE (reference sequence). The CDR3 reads CASSLELINSPLHF. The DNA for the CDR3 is TGTGCCAGCAGCTTGGAACTGATTAATTCACCCCTCCACTTT.

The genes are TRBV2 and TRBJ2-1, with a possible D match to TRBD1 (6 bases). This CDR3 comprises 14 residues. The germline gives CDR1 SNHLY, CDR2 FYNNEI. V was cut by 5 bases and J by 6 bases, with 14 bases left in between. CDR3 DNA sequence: TGTGCCAGCAGTCCGGACAGATCGGGCAATGAGCAGTTCTTC. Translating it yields CASSPDRSGNEQFF.

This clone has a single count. The CDR3 sequence is CASSLWEDRGSYEQYF. The CDR3 DNA follows: TGTGCCAGCAGCTTGTGGGAAGACAGAGGATCCTACGAGCAGTACTTC. The chain couples TRBV7-9 to TRBJ2-7, with a tentative D call TRBD1 (5 bases). Trimming took off 3 bases at V and 1 base at J, with 16 bases between the two ends. This CDR3 contains 16 residues. Germline CDR1 SEHNR, CDR2 FQNEAQ (reference sequence).